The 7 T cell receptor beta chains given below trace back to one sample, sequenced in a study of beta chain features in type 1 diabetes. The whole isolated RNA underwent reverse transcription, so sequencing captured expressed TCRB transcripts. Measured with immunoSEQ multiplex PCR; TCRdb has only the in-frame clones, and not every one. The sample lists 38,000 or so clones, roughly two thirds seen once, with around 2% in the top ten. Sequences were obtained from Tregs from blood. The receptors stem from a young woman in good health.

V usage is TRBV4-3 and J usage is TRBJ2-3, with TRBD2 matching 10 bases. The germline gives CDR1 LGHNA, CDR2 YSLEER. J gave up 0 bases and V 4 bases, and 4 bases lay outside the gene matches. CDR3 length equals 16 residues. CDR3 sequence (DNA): TGCGCCAGCAGCCTCGGACTAGCGGTTAGCACAGATACGCAGTATTTT. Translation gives CASSLGLAVSTDTQYF.

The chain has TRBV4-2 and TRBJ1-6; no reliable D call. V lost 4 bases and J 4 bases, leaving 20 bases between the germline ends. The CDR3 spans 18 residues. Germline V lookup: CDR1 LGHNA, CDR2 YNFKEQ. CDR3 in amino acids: CASSPPTGGPLYNSPLHF. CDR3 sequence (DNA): TGTGCCAGCAGCCCACCCACTGGAGGGCCCCTTTATAATTCACCCCTCCACTTT.

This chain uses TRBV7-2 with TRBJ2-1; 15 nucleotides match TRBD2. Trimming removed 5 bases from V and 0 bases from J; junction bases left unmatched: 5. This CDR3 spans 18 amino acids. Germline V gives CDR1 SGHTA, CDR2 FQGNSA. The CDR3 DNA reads TGTGCCAGCAGCAATCCGGGACTAGCGGGGGGCTCCTACAATGAGCAGTTCTTC. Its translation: CASSNPGLAGGSYNEQFF.

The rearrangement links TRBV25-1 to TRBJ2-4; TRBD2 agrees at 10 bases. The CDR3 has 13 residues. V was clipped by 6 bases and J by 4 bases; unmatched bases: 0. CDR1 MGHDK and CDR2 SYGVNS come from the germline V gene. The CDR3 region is CASRTSGKNIQYF. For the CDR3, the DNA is TGTGCCAGCAGGACTAGCGGGAAAAACATTCAGTACTTC. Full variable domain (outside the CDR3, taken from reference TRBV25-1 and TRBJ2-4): EADIYQTPRYLVIGTGKKITLECSQTMGHDKMYWYQQDPGMELHLIHYSYGVNSTEKGDLSSESTVSRIRTEHFPLTLESARPSHTSQYLCASRTSGKNIQYFGAGTRLSVL.

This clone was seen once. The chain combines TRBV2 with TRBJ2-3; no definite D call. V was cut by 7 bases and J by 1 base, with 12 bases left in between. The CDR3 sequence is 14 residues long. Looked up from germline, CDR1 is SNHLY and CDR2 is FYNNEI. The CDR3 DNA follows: TGTGCCAGCACCCCCTTCGCGGGCACAGATACGCAGTATTTT. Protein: CASTPFAGTDTQYF.

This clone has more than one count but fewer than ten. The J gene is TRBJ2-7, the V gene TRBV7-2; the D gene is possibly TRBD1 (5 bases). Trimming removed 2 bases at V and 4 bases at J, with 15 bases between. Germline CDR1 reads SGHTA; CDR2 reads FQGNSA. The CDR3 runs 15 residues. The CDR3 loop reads CASSLNTGLRYEQYF. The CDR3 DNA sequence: TGTGCCAGCAGCTTAAACACAGGTCTTAGATACGAGCAGTACTTC. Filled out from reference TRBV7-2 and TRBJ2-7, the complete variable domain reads GAGVSQSPSNKVTEKGKDVELRCDPISGHTALYWYRQSLGQGLEFLIYFQGNSAPDKSGLPSDRFSAERTGGSVSTLTIQRTQQEDSAVYLCASSLNTGLRYEQYFGPGTRLTVT.

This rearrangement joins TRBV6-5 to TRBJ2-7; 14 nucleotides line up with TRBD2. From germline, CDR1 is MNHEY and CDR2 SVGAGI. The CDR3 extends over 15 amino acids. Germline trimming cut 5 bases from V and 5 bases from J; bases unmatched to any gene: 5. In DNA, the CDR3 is TGTGCCAGCAGTCGACTAGCGGGAGGGCTCAACGAGCAGTACTTC. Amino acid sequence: CASSRLAGGLNEQYF.